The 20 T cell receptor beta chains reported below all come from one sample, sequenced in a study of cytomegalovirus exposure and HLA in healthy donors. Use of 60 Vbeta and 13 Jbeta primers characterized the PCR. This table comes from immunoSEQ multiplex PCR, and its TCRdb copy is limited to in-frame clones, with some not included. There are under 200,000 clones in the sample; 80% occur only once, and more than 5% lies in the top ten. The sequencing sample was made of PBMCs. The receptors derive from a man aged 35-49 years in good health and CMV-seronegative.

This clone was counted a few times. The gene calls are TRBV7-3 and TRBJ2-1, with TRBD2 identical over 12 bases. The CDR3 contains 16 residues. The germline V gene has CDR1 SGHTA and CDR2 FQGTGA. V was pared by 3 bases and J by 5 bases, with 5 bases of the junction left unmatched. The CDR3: CASSFLAGGPHNEQFF. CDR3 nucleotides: TGTGCCAGCAGCTTTCTAGCGGGAGGGCCCCACAATGAGCAGTTCTTC. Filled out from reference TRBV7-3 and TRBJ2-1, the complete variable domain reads GAGVSQTPSNKVTEKGKYVELRCDPISGHTALYWYRQSLGQGPEFLIYFQGTGAADDSGLPNDRFFAVRPEGSVSTLKIQRTERGDSAVYLCASSFLAGGPHNEQFFGPGTRLTVL.

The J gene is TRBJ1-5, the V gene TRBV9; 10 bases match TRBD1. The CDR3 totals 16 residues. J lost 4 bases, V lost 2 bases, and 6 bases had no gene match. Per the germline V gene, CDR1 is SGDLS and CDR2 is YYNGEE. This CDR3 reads CASSVDRTGGNQPQHF. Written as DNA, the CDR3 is TGTGCCAGCAGCGTCGACCGGACAGGGGGAAATCAGCCCCAGCATTTT.

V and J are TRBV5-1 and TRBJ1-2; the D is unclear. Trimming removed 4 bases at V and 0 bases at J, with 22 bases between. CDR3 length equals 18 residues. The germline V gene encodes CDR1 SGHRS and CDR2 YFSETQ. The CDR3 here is CASSPSGGRLRTNYGYTF. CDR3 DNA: TGCGCCAGCAGCCCGAGCGGCGGGCGACTTCGAACTAACTATGGCTACACCTTC.

CDR3 sequence: CASSFPSSGGVETQYF. CDR3 nucleotide sequence: TGTGCCAGCAGCTTCCCGTCTAGCGGGGGGGTAGAGACCCAGTACTTC. V usage is TRBV5-4 and J usage is TRBJ2-5; TRBD2 matches at 12 bases. Germline loops: CDR1 SGHNT, CDR2 YYREEE (reference sequence). Trimming cost V 2 bases and J 4 bases; bases outside gene matches: 6. The CDR3 is 16 amino acids.

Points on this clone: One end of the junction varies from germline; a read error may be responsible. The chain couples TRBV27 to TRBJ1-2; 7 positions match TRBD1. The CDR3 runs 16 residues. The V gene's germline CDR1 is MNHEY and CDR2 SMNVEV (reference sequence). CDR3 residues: CASSLYPGQALYGHTF. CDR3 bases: TGTGCCAGCAGTTTATACCCCGGACAGGCCCTCTATGGCCACACCTTC.

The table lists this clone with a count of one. The CDR3 nucleotides read TGTGCCAGCAGCTCCCGGGGCGGGGACTCCTACAATGAGCAGTTCTTC. Translated, it gives CASSSRGGDSYNEQFF. V and J are TRBV11-3 and TRBJ2-1, with D possibly being TRBD2 (6 bases). This CDR3 has 16 residues. CDR1 and CDR2 (germline): SGHNT, YENEEA. Trimming took off 4 bases at V and 0 bases at J, with 13 bases between the two ends. The variable domain in full, completed from reference TRBV11-3 and TRBJ2-1, reads EAGVVQSPRYKIIEKKQPVAFWCNPISGHNTLYWYLQNLGQGPELLIRYENEEAVDDSQLPKDRFSAERLKGVDSTLKIQPAELGDSAVYLCASSSRGGDSYNEQFFGPGTRLTVL.

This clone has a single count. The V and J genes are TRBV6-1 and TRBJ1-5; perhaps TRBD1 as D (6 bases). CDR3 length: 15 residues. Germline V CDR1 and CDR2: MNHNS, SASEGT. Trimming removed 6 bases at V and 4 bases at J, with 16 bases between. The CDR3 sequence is CASSLTGGGNQPQHF. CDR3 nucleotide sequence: TGTGCCAGCAGCCTTACGGGAGGGGGAAATCAGCCCCAGCATTTT.

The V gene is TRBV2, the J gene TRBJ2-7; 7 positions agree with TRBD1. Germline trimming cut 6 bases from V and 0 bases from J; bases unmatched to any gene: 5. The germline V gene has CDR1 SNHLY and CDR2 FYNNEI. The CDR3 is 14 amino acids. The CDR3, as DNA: TGTGCCAGCAGCCGACAGGGCAGCTCCTACGAGCAGTACTTC. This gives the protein CASSRQGSSYEQYF.

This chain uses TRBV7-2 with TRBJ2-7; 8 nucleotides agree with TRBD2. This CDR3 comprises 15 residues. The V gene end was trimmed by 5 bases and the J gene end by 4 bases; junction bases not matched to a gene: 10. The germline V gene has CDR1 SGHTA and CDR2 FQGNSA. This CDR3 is CASSLSGGPSYEQYF. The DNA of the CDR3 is TGTGCCAGCAGCCTCAGCGGGGGACCTTCATACGAGCAGTACTTC.

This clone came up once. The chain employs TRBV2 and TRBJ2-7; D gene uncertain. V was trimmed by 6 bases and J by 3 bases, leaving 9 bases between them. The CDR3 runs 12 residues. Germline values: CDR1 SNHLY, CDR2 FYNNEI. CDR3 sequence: CASSATGYEQYF. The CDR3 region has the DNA TGTGCCAGCAGCGCCACGGGCTACGAGCAGTACTTC.

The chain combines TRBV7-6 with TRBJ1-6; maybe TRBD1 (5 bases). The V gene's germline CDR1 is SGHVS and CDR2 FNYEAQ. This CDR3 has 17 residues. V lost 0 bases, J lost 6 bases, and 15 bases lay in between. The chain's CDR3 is CASSLADPGGINSPLHF. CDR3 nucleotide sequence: TGTGCCAGCAGCTTAGCGGACCCGGGGGGTATTAATTCACCCCTCCACTTT.

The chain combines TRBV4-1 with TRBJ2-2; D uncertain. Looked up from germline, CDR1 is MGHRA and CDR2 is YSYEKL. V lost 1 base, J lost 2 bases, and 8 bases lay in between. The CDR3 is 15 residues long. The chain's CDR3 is CASSQGASNTGELFF. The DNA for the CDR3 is TGCGCCAGCAGCCAAGGGGCATCAAACACCGGGGAGCTGTTTTTT.

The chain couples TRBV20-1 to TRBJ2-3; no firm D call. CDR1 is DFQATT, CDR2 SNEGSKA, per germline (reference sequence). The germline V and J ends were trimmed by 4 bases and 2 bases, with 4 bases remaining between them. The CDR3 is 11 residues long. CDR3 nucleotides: TGCAGTGCTATATCCACAGATACGCAGTATTTT. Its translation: CSAISTDTQYF.

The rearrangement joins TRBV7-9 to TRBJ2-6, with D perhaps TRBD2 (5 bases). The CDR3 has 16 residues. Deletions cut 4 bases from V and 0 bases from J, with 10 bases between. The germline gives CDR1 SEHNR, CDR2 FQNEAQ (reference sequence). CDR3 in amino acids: CASSSSRVSGANVLTF. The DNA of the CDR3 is TGTGCCAGCAGCTCATCGCGGGTCTCTGGGGCCAACGTCCTGACTTTC.

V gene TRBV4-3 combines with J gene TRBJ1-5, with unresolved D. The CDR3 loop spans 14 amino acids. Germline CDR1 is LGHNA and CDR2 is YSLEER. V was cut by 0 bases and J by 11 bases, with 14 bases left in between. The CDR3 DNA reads TGCGCCAGCAGCCAAGACAGGTCCAATCGAGCCCAGCATTTT. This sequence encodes CASSQDRSNRAQHF.

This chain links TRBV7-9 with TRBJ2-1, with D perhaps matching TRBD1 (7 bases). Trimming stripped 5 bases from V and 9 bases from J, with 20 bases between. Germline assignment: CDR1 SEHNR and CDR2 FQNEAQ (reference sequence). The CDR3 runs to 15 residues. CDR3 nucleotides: TGTGCCAGCAGCCACCAGGGGGGTGGCTCCACTGAGCAGTTCTTC. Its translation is CASSHQGGGSTEQFF.

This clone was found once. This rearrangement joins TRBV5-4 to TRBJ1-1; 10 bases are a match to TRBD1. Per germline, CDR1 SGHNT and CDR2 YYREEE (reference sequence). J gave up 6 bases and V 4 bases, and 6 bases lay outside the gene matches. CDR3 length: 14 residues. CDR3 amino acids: CASSIDRGRPEAFF. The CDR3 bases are TGTGCCAGCAGCATAGACAGGGGGCGTCCTGAAGCTTTCTTT.

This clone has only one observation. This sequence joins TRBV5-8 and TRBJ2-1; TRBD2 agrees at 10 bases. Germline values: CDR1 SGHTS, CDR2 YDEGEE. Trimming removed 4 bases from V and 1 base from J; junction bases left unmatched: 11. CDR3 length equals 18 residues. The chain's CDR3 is CASSHHSGRTRSYNEQFF. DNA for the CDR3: TGTGCCAGCAGCCACCATAGCGGGAGGACCAGGTCCTACAATGAGCAGTTCTTC.

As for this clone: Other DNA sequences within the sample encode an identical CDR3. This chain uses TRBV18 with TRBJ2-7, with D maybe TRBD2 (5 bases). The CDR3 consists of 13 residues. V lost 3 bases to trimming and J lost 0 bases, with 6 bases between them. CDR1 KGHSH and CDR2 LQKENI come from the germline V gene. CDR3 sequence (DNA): TGTGCCAGCTCACCTCGGGACTCCTACGAGCAGTACTTC. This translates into CASSPRDSYEQYF.

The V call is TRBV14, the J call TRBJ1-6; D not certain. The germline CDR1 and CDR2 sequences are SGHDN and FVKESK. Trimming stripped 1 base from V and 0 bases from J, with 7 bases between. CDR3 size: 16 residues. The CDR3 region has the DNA TGTGCCAGCAGCCAAGGAGGTTTCTCCTATAATTCACCCCTCCACTTT. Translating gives CASSQGGFSYNSPLHF.